These 6 T cell receptor beta chains share one sample of origin, sequenced in a study of blood T cell repertoires in COVID-19. Only in-frame clones appear in the TCRdb table, and some are missing; sequencing was by immunoSEQ multiplex PCR. The table shows roughly 250,000 clones, with around 88% occurring only once. The sample was peripheral blood. These receptors originate from a man aged 35 to 55 with active or convalescent COVID-19.

The chain couples TRBV5-1 to TRBJ2-1; unclear D gene. CDR3 length: 14 amino acids. Trimming took 8 bases from V and 6 from J, leaving 18 bases between them. Germline V gene sequence: CDR1 SGHRS, CDR2 YFSETQ. The CDR3, as DNA: TGCGCCAGACCGCCGGGTCCACCCCCCAATGAGCAGTTCTTC. Encoded protein: CARPPGPPPNEQFF.

The chain is built from TRBV4-3 and TRBJ2-7; 9 bases are a match to TRBD2. V shed 2 bases and J 0 bases; nucleotides not matched to a gene: 2. The CDR3 has 15 amino acids. From germline, CDR1 is LGHNA and CDR2 YSLEER. The CDR3 loop reads CASSQFSGGSYEQYF. The CDR3 nucleotides are TGCGCCAGCAGCCAATTTAGCGGGGGCTCCTACGAGCAGTACTTC.

This clone was observed a handful of times. This chain uses TRBV11-3 with TRBJ1-4; D gene unclear. The CDR3 has 18 residues. Trimming removed 5 bases from V and 5 bases from J, with 24 bases in between. Germline CDR1 and CDR2: SGHNT and YENEEA. As DNA, the CDR3 is TGTGCCAGCAGCCCAGGCGAGGGCTTTCAGCGGAGAAATGAAAAACTGTTTTTT. It translates to CASSPGEGFQRRNEKLFF.

The genes are TRBV27 and TRBJ1-1, with D maybe TRBD1 (6 bases). CDR1 and CDR2 from the germline V gene are MNHEY and SMNVEV (reference sequence). This CDR3 contains 16 residues. The V end was cut by 5 bases, the J end by 1 base, with 17 bases between. CDR3 coding DNA: TGTGCCAGCAGTACCCATCCGCGGACAGCGAACACTGAAGCTTTCTTT. Translated: CASSTHPRTANTEAFF.

The J gene is TRBJ2-3, the V gene TRBV30; 10 bases line up with TRBD1. The CDR3 length is 13 residues. Germline CDR1 reads GTSNPN; CDR2 reads SVGIG (reference sequence). After removal of 5 bases from V and 5 bases from J, the junction contained 4 bases not matched to a gene. This CDR3 is CAWGQGVGDTQYF. For the CDR3, the DNA is TGTGCCTGGGGACAGGGGGTGGGAGATACGCAGTATTTT.

The chain employs TRBV6-6 and TRBJ1-3; TRBD1 matches 7 bases. V lost 4 bases, J lost 2 bases, and 5 bases stayed unmatched. The CDR3 length is 15 residues. The germline gives CDR1 MNHNY, CDR2 SVGAGI (reference sequence). CDR3 amino acids: CASSWETGTGNTIYF. Written as DNA, the CDR3 is TGTGCCAGCAGTTGGGAGACAGGGACTGGAAACACCATATATTTT.